This T cell receptor (beta chain) was profiled in a study of shared T cell receptors in the human thymus. V lost 4 bases to trimming and J lost 4 bases, with 14 bases between them. Germline CDR1 and CDR2: LGHNA and YSLEER. CDR3 size: 14 residues. Libraries were prepared by immunoSEQ multiplex PCR; TCRdb keeps only in-frame clonotypes and omits some of them. The sample holds 500,000 to 750,000 clones; over 75% are singletons and the top ten take 0.01%. These data also featured in a second study, about human thymus T cells. That study adds: Resections were taken during corrective heart surgery, and the thymus tissue came from these. Gene usage (both V and J) appeared biased in thymic and blood repertoires. Related research found strongly overlapping thymic repertoires in unrelated individuals.

This chain links TRBV4-3 with TRBJ2-7, with D unclear. Sequencing was done on a sample of thymocytes. This TCR was sampled from a boy younger than two with a congenital heart defect. CDR3 DNA: TGCGCCAGCAGCCGAGGTTCAATGGCGTACGAGCAGTACTTC. Translation gives CASSRGSMAYEQYF.